This TCR beta chain originates from a study of shared clonotypes between healthy human individuals. The naive CD8 subset, CD45RO-negative cells positively selected for CCR7, excluded terminally differentiated effector memory CD45RA+ cells. Measured with immunoSEQ multiplex PCR; TCRdb has only the in-frame clones, and not every one. The data show roughly 2.1 million clones, with about 92% seen just once and roughly 1.7% held by the top ten. Study-level findings and limits: Generation probabilities were higher for clonotypes shared across all four sorted-subset donors than for unshared ones. Incomplete sequencing of sorted subsets was indicated by rarefaction despite large depth. Among donors, sharing of clonotypes was expected to be affected by sequencing depth.

Concerning this clone: Its antigen remains unknown.

The CDR3 sequence is 16 residues long. With V trimmed by 2 bases and J by 4 bases, 7 bases remained unmatched. The V gene's germline CDR1 is MNHNS and CDR2 SASEGT. The receptor was isolated from a man between 18 and 29 years old in good health. Some clones in this sample may be carry-over from other donors' samples. Input material: naive CD8+ T cells from PBMCs. The genes are TRBV6-1 and TRBJ1-3; 8 bases align to TRBD1. The CDR3 DNA sequence: TGTGCCAGCAGTGAAAGGATGACAGGGGAAGGAAACACCATATATTTT. Translated: CASSERMTGEGNTIYF.